A selection of T cell receptor beta chains follows, all from one sample in a study of beta chain features in type 1 diabetes. Sequencing used immunoSEQ multiplex PCR; TCRdb keeps in-frame clones, though not all of them. The sample has roughly 230,000 clones, approximately 10% seen once. Source material: naive CD4+ T cells from blood. The origin of the receptors is a man aged 30 to 45 with type 1 diabetes. Each CDR3 is given with its conserved first and last residue. A D gene is named only where the DNA matches it firmly.

CDR3 length: 16
J gene: TRBJ1-1
D gene: TRBD1
V gene: TRBV7-6
CDR3 protein: CASSLRQGSANTEAFF

CDR3 length: 15
J gene: TRBJ2-7
D gene: TRBD2
V gene: TRBV27
CDR3 protein: CASLTSGGILYEQYF

CDR3 length: 12
J gene: TRBJ1-2
D gene: NA
V gene: TRBV29-1
CDR3 protein: CSVSGRGYGYTF

CDR3 length: 14
J gene: TRBJ1-1
D gene: NA
V gene: TRBV11-2
CDR3 protein: CASRSPGRNTEAFF

CDR3 length: 15
J gene: TRBJ2-1
D gene: TRBD2
V gene: TRBV6-4
CDR3 protein: CASRREAGGTLEQFF

CDR3 length: 14
J gene: TRBJ2-7
D gene: NA
V gene: TRBV15
CDR3 protein: CATSREQGTYEQYF

CDR3 length: 13
J gene: TRBJ2-7
D gene: TRBD1
V gene: TRBV6-6
CDR3 protein: CASGRDRDYEQYF

CDR3 length: 16
J gene: TRBJ2-2
D gene: NA
V gene: TRBV7-9
CDR3 protein: CASSFSRGPNTGELFF

CDR3 length: 18
J gene: TRBJ2-3
D gene: NA
V gene: TRBV19
CDR3 protein: CASSPEGGHRSNRDTQYF

CDR3 length: 14
J gene: TRBJ2-7
D gene: TRBD2
V gene: TRBV23-1
CDR3 protein: CATSPGGASNEQYF

CDR3 length: 17
J gene: TRBJ2-5
D gene: TRBD2
V gene: TRBV9
CDR3 protein: CASSVGWSSGGQETQYF

CDR3 length: 13
J gene: TRBJ2-1
D gene: NA
V gene: TRBV11-2
CDR3 protein: CASSLGTDNEQFF

CDR3 length: 14
J gene: TRBJ2-1
D gene: NA
V gene: TRBV7-2
CDR3 protein: CASSLSDRYNEQFF

CDR3 length: 12
J gene: TRBJ1-2
D gene: NA
V gene: TRBV5-1
CDR3 protein: CASSPGLDGYTF

CDR3 length: 13
J gene: TRBJ1-1
D gene: NA
V gene: TRBV5-4
CDR3 protein: CASSLDINTEAFF

CDR3 length: 14
J gene: TRBJ2-1
D gene: TRBD1
V gene: TRBV5-1
CDR3 protein: CASSRDRGSNEQFF

CDR3 length: 14
J gene: TRBJ1-2
D gene: NA
V gene: TRBV7-2
CDR3 protein: CASSLLPTGSGYTF

CDR3 length: 14
J gene: TRBJ2-1
D gene: TRBD2
V gene: TRBV7-3
CDR3 protein: CASSKRGGFSEQFF

CDR3 length: 15
J gene: TRBJ1-3
D gene: TRBD1
V gene: TRBV2
CDR3 protein: CASSPTGGRGNTIYF

CDR3 length: 15
J gene: TRBJ2-1
D gene: TRBD2
V gene: TRBV29-1
CDR3 protein: CSATSLAGMYIEQFF

CDR3 length: 14
J gene: TRBJ2-5
D gene: TRBD2
V gene: TRBV5-1
CDR3 protein: CASSLDGGQETQYF

CDR3 length: 14
J gene: TRBJ2-5
D gene: NA
V gene: TRBV7-2
CDR3 protein: CASSSRQYQETQYF

CDR3 length: 17
J gene: TRBJ2-7
D gene: NA
V gene: TRBV27
CDR3 protein: CASSSHLRGRGHHEQYF

CDR3 length: 15
J gene: TRBJ1-4
D gene: TRBD1
V gene: TRBV18
CDR3 protein: CASSLGQGAGEKLFF

CDR3 length: 13
J gene: TRBJ1-1
D gene: NA
V gene: TRBV5-5
CDR3 protein: CASSPIAADEAFF

CDR3 length: 17
J gene: TRBJ1-1
D gene: TRBD1
V gene: TRBV2
CDR3 protein: CASSVPLQGSVDTEAFF

CDR3 length: 14
J gene: TRBJ2-3
D gene: NA
V gene: TRBV4-2
CDR3 protein: CASSPRTDADTQYF

CDR3 length: 14
J gene: TRBJ2-4
D gene: NA
V gene: TRBV29-1
CDR3 protein: CRRMTVALKNIQYF

CDR3 length: 14
J gene: TRBJ2-1
D gene: NA
V gene: TRBV11-2
CDR3 protein: CASSLGRGYNEQFF

CDR3 length: 12
J gene: TRBJ2-7
D gene: NA
V gene: TRBV18
CDR3 protein: CASSPSVYEQYF

CDR3 length: 13
J gene: TRBJ2-5
D gene: NA
V gene: TRBV7-8
CDR3 protein: CASSPLPTGTQYF

CDR3 length: 13
J gene: TRBJ2-5
D gene: NA
V gene: TRBV5-4
CDR3 protein: CASSTPGQETQYF

CDR3 length: 13
J gene: TRBJ1-2
D gene: TRBD1
V gene: TRBV2
CDR3 protein: CASSGDSLGGYTF

CDR3 length: 13
J gene: TRBJ2-5
D gene: TRBD1
V gene: TRBV9
CDR3 protein: CASSGDSQETQYF

CDR3 length: 14
J gene: TRBJ2-7
D gene: TRBD1
V gene: TRBV28
CDR3 protein: CASSPDRGTYEQYF

CDR3 length: 15
J gene: TRBJ1-6
D gene: NA
V gene: TRBV5-1
CDR3 protein: CASSSGTNGNSPLHF

CDR3 length: 15
J gene: TRBJ2-6
D gene: NA
V gene: TRBV29-1
CDR3 protein: CSVLSGSSGANVLTF

CDR3 length: 14
J gene: TRBJ2-7
D gene: TRBD2
V gene: TRBV30
CDR3 protein: CAWSPGGSSYEQYF

CDR3 length: 14
J gene: TRBJ2-2
D gene: NA
V gene: TRBV18
CDR3 protein: CASSPRVGAGELFF

CDR3 length: 13
J gene: TRBJ2-2
D gene: NA
V gene: TRBV27
CDR3 protein: CASSLREGGELFF

CDR3 length: 15
J gene: TRBJ2-5
D gene: TRBD1
V gene: TRBV2
CDR3 protein: CASRLRTGEWETQYF